These T cell receptor beta chains were read from a single sample in a study of cytomegalovirus exposure and HLA in healthy donors. TCRdb's table, derived via immunoSEQ multiplex PCR, lists solely in-frame clones and lacks some. The data contain about 110,000 clones, more than 60% of them seen just once; the ten biggest clones take up 5% to 7%. Material for sequencing was PBMCs. The receptors derive from a woman between 50 and 59 years old in good health and CMV-seropositive. The CDR3 runs from the conserved cysteine through the conserved F or W. A D gene is named only where the DNA matches it firmly. Rows give clone size only sometimes, using once, few, many, or a class for an expanded clone.

abundance	v_gene	j_gene	d_gene	CDR3aa	CDR3nt
.	TRBV2	TRBJ2-7	.	CASNLGGTRGPNSYEQYF	TGTGCCAGCAACCTAGGGGGTACCAGGGGCCCGAACTCCTACGAGCAGTACTTC
.	TRBV7-5	TRBJ2-7	.	CARSVGSGASYEQYF	.
.	TRBV7-6	TRBJ2-4	.	CASSLTQGMSVNIQYF	TGTGCCAGCAGCTTAACCCAGGGCATGAGCGTAAACATTCAGTACTTC
.	TRBV4-1	TRBJ1-5	.	CASSQGFKMTPSNQPQHF	TGCGCCAGCAGCCAAGGATTCAAAATGACACCCAGCAATCAGCCCCAGCATTTT
once	TRBV7-8	TRBJ1-1	TRBD1	CASSFSGQSNTEAFF	TGTGCCAGCAGCTTTTCGGGACAGTCGAACACTGAAGCTTTCTTT
.	TRBV2	TRBJ2-7	TRBD2	CASRGRLAGAFYEQYF	TGTGCCAGCAGGGGAAGACTAGCGGGGGCTTTCTACGAGCAGTACTTC
few	TRBV18	TRBJ1-1	.	CASSPIRDANTEAFF	TGTGCCAGCTCACCCATCCGGGATGCGAACACTGAAGCTTTCTTT
.	TRBV7-3	TRBJ1-1	TRBD1	CASSSGQGLGTEAFF	TGTGCCAGCAGCAGCGGACAGGGCTTGGGCACTGAAGCTTTCTTT
once	TRBV6-6	TRBJ1-2	.	CASSLALGRDNYGYTF	TGTGCCAGCAGTCTCGCCCTCGGCAGGGATAACTATGGCTACACCTTC
.	TRBV15	TRBJ1-2	.	CATSREGDYYGYTF	TGTGCCACCAGCAGGGAGGGCGACTACTATGGCTACACCTTC
.	TRBV28	TRBJ1-5	TRBD1	CASKGQGGVNQPQHF	TGTGCCAGCAAAGGCCAGGGGGGAGTCAATCAGCCCCAGCATTTT
.	TRBV27	TRBJ2-7	.	CASSLSGTLYEQYF	TGTGCCAGCAGTTTGTCGGGGACTCTCTACGAGCAGTACTTC
.	TRBV2	TRBJ1-1	.	CASSEPRVLEAFF	TGTGCCAGCAGTGAGCCCAGGGTTTTAGAAGCTTTCTTT
.	TRBV5-1	TRBJ2-5	.	CASSLGSLTQETQYF	TGCGCCAGCAGCTTGGGAAGTCTAACCCAAGAGACCCAGTACTTC
.	TRBV6-6	TRBJ1-6	.	CASSSPPPSVNSPLHF	TGTGCCAGCAGTTCCCCGCCTCCCTCGGTCAATTCACCCCTCCACTTT
.	TRBV5-8	TRBJ2-1	TRBD1	CASSSIAPLFTGDNEQFF	TGTGCCAGCAGCTCCATAGCCCCGCTATTCACAGGGGACAATGAGCAGTTCTTC
.	TRBV4-3	TRBJ2-1	.	CASSQDLLGFNEQFF	TGCGCCAGCAGCCAAGATCTCCTAGGATTCAATGAGCAGTTCTTC
few	TRBV6-1	TRBJ2-7	.	CASREQAAAYEQYF	TGTGCCAGCAGAGAACAGGCCGCCGCCTACGAGCAGTACTTC
.	TRBV2	TRBJ1-1	.	CASTIETNTEAFF	TGTGCCAGTACTATAGAGACGAACACTGAAGCTTTCTTT
.	TRBV2	TRBJ2-3	.	CASSVRRVGTDTQYF	TGTGCCAGCAGTGTGCGGCGGGTTGGCACAGATACGCAGTATTTT
.	TRBV7-9	TRBJ1-4	.	CSSSQGEKLFF	TGTTCCAGCAGCCAGGGGGAAAAACTGTTTTTT
.	TRBV5-6	TRBJ2-1	.	CASARRGRGLAYNEQFF	TGTGCCAGCGCTAGAAGGGGTAGGGGCCTGGCGTACAATGAGCAGTTCTTC
.	TRBV7-9	TRBJ2-1	.	CASSQQGIQNEQFF	TGTGCCAGCAGCCAACAGGGCATTCAGAATGAGCAGTTCTTC
.	TRBV18	TRBJ1-2	TRBD1	CASSLDGQGNYGYTF	TGTGCCAGCTCACTCGACGGACAGGGGAACTATGGCTACACCTTC
.	TRBV7-2	TRBJ2-3	.	CASSTLSSTDTQYF	TGTGCCAGCAGCACCCTTAGCAGCACAGATACGCAGTATTTT
.	TRBV5-5	TRBJ1-1	TRBD1	CASIKTGANTEAFF	TGTGCCAGCATCAAGACAGGGGCGAACACTGAAGCTTTCTTT
once	TRBV27	TRBJ1-1	TRBD1	CASSPLQGAEAFF	TGTGCCAGCAGTCCACTACAGGGGGCTGAAGCTTTCTTT
few	TRBV28	TRBJ1-4	TRBD1	CASSFRDSLSRAREKLFF	TGTGCCAGCAGTTTTCGGGACAGCCTATCTCGAGCAAGGGAAAAACTGTTTTTT
.	TRBV7-9	TRBJ1-5	TRBD1	CASSRQGRNQPQHF	TGTGCCAGCAGCCGACAGGGGCGCAATCAGCCCCAGCATTTT
once	TRBV9	TRBJ2-3	TRBD2	CASSAHSGGSTDTQYF	TGTGCCAGCAGCGCCCATAGCGGGGGGTCTACAGATACGCAGTATTTT
.	TRBV10-3	TRBJ1-5	TRBD1	CAISESAGGNSNQPQHF	TGTGCCATCAGTGAGTCTGCAGGGGGGAATAGCAATCAGCCCCAGCATTTT
.	TRBV18	TRBJ1-2	.	CASSETGPYGYTF	TGTGCCAGCTCAGAGACAGGACCCTATGGCTACACCTTC
.	TRBV27	TRBJ2-1	.	CASSWVAKTRPGYNEQFF	TGTGCCAGCAGTTGGGTAGCTAAAACGAGGCCTGGGTACAATGAGCAGTTCTTC
.	TRBV5-4	TRBJ2-1	TRBD2	CASLVTSGGEGEQFF	TGTGCGAGCTTGGTTACTAGCGGGGGGGAGGGTGAGCAGTTCTTC
.	TRBV2	TRBJ2-7	.	CASAYSYEQYF	TGTGCCAGCGCCTACTCCTACGAGCAGTACTTC
.	TRBV7-9	TRBJ1-2	TRBD1	CASSMDRDYGYTF	TGTGCCAGCAGCATGGACAGGGACTATGGCTACACCTTC
few	TRBV6-5	TRBJ1-6	.	CASRGWDTNSPLHF	TGTGCCAGCAGGGGTTGGGACACAAATTCACCCCTCCACTTT
few	TRBV4-1	TRBJ1-2	TRBD1	CASSHVYGTDYGYTF	TGCGCCAGCAGCCACGTGTACGGGACAGACTATGGCTACACCTTC
.	TRBV2	TRBJ2-5	.	CASTGGLQETQYF	TGTGCCAGCACCGGGGGGCTACAAGAGACCCAGTACTTC
.	TRBV5-4	TRBJ2-7	.	CASSLGGDGRDGEQYF	TGTGCCAGCAGCTTGGGGGGGGACGGTCGAGATGGCGAGCAGTACTTC
.	TRBV2	TRBJ1-4	.	CASSETVEKLFF	TGTGCCAGCAGTGAAACGGTTGAAAAACTGTTTTTT
.	TRBV7-9	TRBJ1-1	TRBD1	CASSSGDYGTGETEAFF	TGTGCCAGCAGCTCAGGGGATTACGGGACAGGGGAGACTGAAGCTTTCTTT
once	TRBV28	TRBJ1-6	.	CASTPAGGHGVNSPLHF	TGTGCCAGCACTCCGGCGGGAGGGCACGGTGTTAATTCACCCCTCCACTTT
.	TRBV7-9	TRBJ2-7	TRBD1	CASSQTTGIYEQYF	TGTGCCAGCAGCCAAACGACAGGGATCTACGAGCAGTACTTC